Listed below are T cell receptor beta chains from one sample, sequenced in a study of cytomegalovirus exposure and HLA in healthy donors. The repertoire was sequenced with immunoSEQ multiplex PCR; TCRdb's copy has only in-frame clones and lacks some. Of about 110,000 clones in the sample, 75% to 90% were seen once. Sample: PBMCs. The receptors derive from a man aged 50 or older in good health and CMV-seronegative. CDR3s include the opening cysteine and the closing phenylalanine or tryptophan. The D gene is left open where the match is weak. Size is omitted from some rows. Given values are once, few, many or a class for expanded clones.

v_call: TRBV4-2
d_call: TRBD1
j_call: TRBJ1-4
clone_size: .
cdr3_aa: CASSQEQGAEKLFF
cdr3_nt: TGTGCCAGCAGCCAGGAACAGGGGGCGGAAAAACTGTTTTTT

v_call: TRBV19
d_call: .
j_call: TRBJ2-1
clone_size: .
cdr3_aa: CASSIRTAPSEQFF
cdr3_nt: TGTGCCAGTAGTATCCGAACCGCGCCGAGTGAGCAGTTCTTC

v_call: TRBV7-6
d_call: TRBD2
j_call: TRBJ2-3
clone_size: few
cdr3_aa: CATGRGGTDTQYF
cdr3_nt: TGTGCCACCGGGAGGGGTGGCACAGATACGCAGTATTTT

v_call: TRBV11-2
d_call: .
j_call: TRBJ2-3
clone_size: .
cdr3_aa: CASSLNRAADTQYF
cdr3_nt: TGTGCCAGCAGCTTGAACAGGGCGGCAGATACGCAGTATTTT

v_call: TRBV29-1
d_call: TRBD1
j_call: TRBJ2-7
clone_size: .
cdr3_aa: CSVLTGDRSYEQYF
cdr3_nt: TGCAGCGTCCTTACAGGGGATCGGTCCTACGAGCAGTACTTC

v_call: TRBV28
d_call: TRBD1
j_call: TRBJ1-6
clone_size: .
cdr3_aa: CASSETTGVSSPLHF
cdr3_nt: TGTGCCAGCAGTGAGACGACAGGGGTTAGTTCACCCCTCCACTTT

v_call: TRBV11-2
d_call: TRBD2
j_call: TRBJ2-1
clone_size: .
cdr3_aa: CASSYAGGGNEQFF
cdr3_nt: TGTGCCAGCAGTTACGCGGGAGGCGGGAATGAGCAGTTCTTC

v_call: TRBV29-1
d_call: .
j_call: TRBJ1-5
clone_size: .
cdr3_aa: CSVEDQGRAQHF
cdr3_nt: TGCAGCGTTGAAGATCAGGGGAGAGCCCAGCATTTT

v_call: TRBV7-2
d_call: .
j_call: TRBJ2-5
clone_size: .
cdr3_aa: CASSPHRRQETQYF
cdr3_nt: TGTGCCAGCAGCCCCCACCGCAGGCAAGAGACCCAGTACTTC

v_call: TRBV29-1
d_call: TRBD2
j_call: TRBJ2-1
clone_size: .
cdr3_aa: CSVDRTSGPSYNEQFF
cdr3_nt: TGCAGCGTTGATAGGACTAGCGGGCCTTCCTACAATGAGCAGTTCTTC

v_call: TRBV5-6
d_call: .
j_call: TRBJ1-2
clone_size: .
cdr3_aa: CASSLPAGGGYTF
cdr3_nt: TGTGCCAGCAGCTTGCCGGCCGGGGGAGGCTACACCTTC

v_call: TRBV14
d_call: .
j_call: TRBJ2-5
clone_size: .
cdr3_aa: CASSPGHSLETQYF
cdr3_nt: TGTGCCAGCAGCCCTGGACATTCACTGGAGACCCAGTACTTC

v_call: TRBV7-8
d_call: TRBD2
j_call: TRBJ2-7
clone_size: .
cdr3_aa: CASSLGRAGYEQYF
cdr3_nt: TGTGCCAGCAGCCTTGGGAGGGCCGGGTACGAGCAGTACTTC

v_call: TRBV27
d_call: .
j_call: TRBJ2-3
clone_size: .
cdr3_aa: CASSPYKGDTQYF
cdr3_nt: TGTGCCAGCAGTCCTTACAAGGGGGATACGCAGTATTTT

v_call: TRBV7-3
d_call: TRBD1
j_call: TRBJ2-3
clone_size: .
cdr3_aa: CASSFGQGQGKDTQYF
cdr3_nt: TGTGCCAGCAGCTTTGGACAGGGACAAGGAAAAGATACGCAGTATTTT

v_call: TRBV5-4
d_call: .
j_call: TRBJ2-3
clone_size: .
cdr3_aa: CASSLDPGMMSTDTQYF
cdr3_nt: TGTGCCAGCAGCTTGGACCCAGGGATGATGAGCACAGATACGCAGTATTTT

v_call: TRBV7-3
d_call: .
j_call: TRBJ2-5
clone_size: .
cdr3_aa: CASSPTGGNRWPEGETQYF
cdr3_nt: TGTGCCAGCAGCCCCACTGGGGGCAACAGGTGGCCAGAGGGAGAGACCCAGTACTTC

v_call: TRBV5-1
d_call: .
j_call: TRBJ1-3
clone_size: .
cdr3_aa: CASSSSGIAGNTIYF
cdr3_nt: TGCGCCAGCAGCTCGAGCGGCATCGCTGGAAACACCATATATTTT

v_call: TRBV7-2
d_call: .
j_call: TRBJ2-7
clone_size: once
cdr3_aa: CASSLSRYEQYF
cdr3_nt: TGTGCCAGCAGCTTAAGCCGATACGAGCAGTACTTC

v_call: TRBV6-5
d_call: TRBD2
j_call: TRBJ2-5
clone_size: .
cdr3_aa: CASSPGTSGSKTQYF
cdr3_nt: TGTGCCAGCAGCCCCGGGACTAGCGGGAGCAAGACCCAGTACTTC

v_call: TRBV5-5
d_call: .
j_call: TRBJ1-6
clone_size: .
cdr3_aa: CASSLARANGSPLHF
cdr3_nt: TGTGCCAGCAGCTTGGCCAGGGCAAACGGTTCACCCCTCCACTTT

v_call: TRBV2
d_call: .
j_call: TRBJ1-1
clone_size: .
cdr3_aa: CASIPVTNTEAFF
cdr3_nt: TGTGCCAGTATTCCAGTAACGAACACTGAAGCTTTCTTT

v_call: TRBV28
d_call: .
j_call: TRBJ1-6
clone_size: few
cdr3_aa: CASSGSGFNSPLHF
cdr3_nt: TGTGCCAGCAGTGGATCAGGATTCAATTCACCCCTCCACTTT

v_call: TRBV2
d_call: .
j_call: TRBJ2-6
clone_size: .
cdr3_aa: CASSAGLGANVLTF
cdr3_nt: TGTGCCAGCAGTGCGGGGTTGGGGGCCAACGTCCTGACTTTC

v_call: TRBV29-1
d_call: .
j_call: TRBJ2-1
clone_size: .
cdr3_aa: CSALVNEQFF
cdr3_nt: TGCAGCGCACTAGTTAATGAGCAGTTCTTC

v_call: TRBV11-2
d_call: .
j_call: TRBJ2-5
clone_size: .
cdr3_aa: CASSLGQQERMHF
cdr3_nt: TGTGCCAGCAGCTTAGGACAGCAAGAGAGGATGCACTTC

v_call: TRBV19
d_call: TRBD1
j_call: TRBJ1-2
clone_size: .
cdr3_aa: CASNPGQTGGYTF
cdr3_nt: TGTGCCAGTAATCCGGGACAGACGGGCGGCTACACCTTC

v_call: TRBV6-6
d_call: .
j_call: TRBJ2-7
clone_size: .
cdr3_aa: CASSYSTGLAYEQYF
cdr3_nt: TGTGCCAGCAGTTACTCTACGGGACTTGCCTACGAGCAGTACTTC